Below, 30 T cell receptor beta chains from the same sample are listed, as sequenced in a study of cytomegalovirus exposure and HLA in healthy donors. Primers for the PCR totalled 60 Vbeta and 13 Jbeta. The protocol was immunoSEQ multiplex PCR, while the TCRdb copy is restricted to in-frame clones and leaves out a portion. In the table there are under 110,000 clones, about 70% of which are singletons. The sequencing input was PBMCs. The source of these receptors is a boy aged 5-17 years in good health and CMV-seronegative.

The chain couples TRBV28 to TRBJ1-3; 8 positions match TRBD1. The germline V gene has CDR1 MDHEN and CDR2 SYDVKM. The CDR3 sequence is 19 residues long. With V trimmed by 5 bases and J by 4 bases, 19 bases remained unmatched. CDR3 protein: CASSAWTGKEIAAGNTIYF. The CDR3 region has the DNA TGTGCCAGCAGTGCCTGGACAGGGAAAGAGATTGCGGCAGGAAACACCATATATTTT.

The V call is TRBV11-2, the J call TRBJ2-7, with a tentative D call TRBD2 (6 bases). Germline V gene data show CDR1 as SGHAT and CDR2 as FQNNGV. The CDR3 covers 15 residues. V lost 5 bases and J lost 0, with 14 bases in between. The CDR3 reads CASSTNRDSSYEQYF. In nucleotides, the CDR3 is TGTGCCAGCAGCACTAACCGGGACTCCTCCTACGAGCAGTACTTC.

The chain recombines TRBV5-4 with TRBJ2-3; D may be TRBD2 (6 bases). Between the trimmed V and J ends, which lost 5 bases and 1 base, there was a span of 14 bases. Looked up from germline, CDR1 is SGHNT and CDR2 is YYREEE (reference sequence). The CDR3 is 15 residues long. The CDR3 coding sequence is TGTGCCAGCAGAGCTCCATCGGGGGGCACAGATACGCAGTATTTT. This sequence encodes CASRAPSGGTDTQYF.

J is TRBJ2-1 and V is TRBV7-2; D unclear. Germline-derived CDR1 and CDR2 are SGHTA and FQGNSA. CDR3 length equals 14 residues. V lost 6 bases, J lost 4 bases, and 13 bases lay in between. The DNA of the CDR3 is TGTGCCAGCAGTTTCCATGGGCGTTACAATGAGCAGTTCTTC. Protein product: CASSFHGRYNEQFF.

This clone was found a few times. The chain carries TRBV28 and TRBJ2-3; D is perhaps TRBD1 (6 bases). The V gene lost 8 bases and the J gene lost 4 bases, with 13 bases spanning the gap. Germline loops: CDR1 MDHEN, CDR2 SYDVKM. This CDR3 contains 13 residues. In DNA, the CDR3 is TGTGCCAGCCTACAGGGCTTTCCAGATACGCAGTATTTT. It is translated as CASLQGFPDTQYF.

V gene TRBV18 combines with J gene TRBJ2-7, with 9 bases matching TRBD1. Unmatched junction bases numbered 5, after V lost 4 bases and J lost 1 base. The CDR3 runs 15 residues. CDR1 and CDR2 (germline): KGHSH, LQKENI. The CDR3 DNA reads as TGTGCCAGCTCACGTTCCGGGACAGGGTCCTACGAGCAGTACTTC. Amino acids: CASSRSGTGSYEQYF.

The J gene is TRBJ2-2, the V gene TRBV18; 7 positions agree with TRBD2. The CDR3 runs to 15 residues. The germline CDR1 and CDR2 sequences are KGHSH and LQKENI. V lost 4 bases, J lost 4 bases, and 6 bases stayed unmatched. CDR3 DNA: TGTGCCAGCTCACGATCTAGCGGTAGCACCGGGGAGCTGTTTTTT. Its protein is CASSRSSGSTGELFF.

V usage is TRBV5-6 and J usage is TRBJ2-3; 10 bases fit TRBD2. The CDR3 has 15 residues. Germline V gene lookup returns CDR1 SGHDT and CDR2 YYEEEE. Germline trimming cut 4 bases from V and 7 bases from J; bases unmatched to any gene: 9. CDR3 sequence: CASSPTGTSVYTQYF. The CDR3 DNA reads as TGTGCCAGCAGCCCTACCGGGACTAGCGTCTATACGCAGTATTTT.

This clone was detected only a few times. The chain uses TRBV30 and TRBJ1-1, with D tentatively TRBD1 (5 bases). The CDR3 runs 11 residues. CDR1 and CDR2 (germline): GTSNPN, SVGIG (reference sequence). The V end lost 4 bases, the J end lost 11 bases, and 14 bases lay between the germline ends. For the CDR3, the DNA is TGTGCCTGGATGCGGACACCTGGGGCTTTCTTT. This sequence encodes CAWMRTPGAFF. Looking up the rest from reference TRBV30 and TRBJ1-1 gives the full variable domain: SQTIHQWPATLVQPVGSPLSLECTVEGTSNPNLYWYRQAAGRGLQLLFYSVGIGQISSEVPQNLSASRPQDRQFILSSKKLLLSDSGFYLCAWMRTPGAFFGQGTRLTVV.

Points on this clone: At one boundary the junction diverges from the germline segment, which might be a read error. The chain has TRBV13 and TRBJ2-7; TRBD2 is a possible D gene (6 bases). This CDR3 has 13 residues. Germline values: CDR1 PRHDT, CDR2 FYEKMQ (reference sequence). The CDR3 DNA follows: TGTGCCAGCAGCCTGGACTACTCCCACGAGCAGTACTTC. Translating gives CASSLDYSHEQYF.

The chain joins TRBV28 to TRBJ2-7; the match to TRBD1 covers 7 bases. The CDR3 has 13 amino acids. Germline values: CDR1 MDHEN, CDR2 SYDVKM. J was trimmed by 2 bases and V by 6 bases; bases with no gene match: 4. The CDR3, as DNA: TGTGCCAGCAGACGGGACAGTACCTACGAGCAGTACTTC. Translating it yields CASRRDSTYEQYF.

The rearrangement joins TRBV5-1 to TRBJ2-6; D remains unclear. V dropped 0 bases and J dropped 2 bases, with 6 bases sitting between them. Germline lookup yields CDR1 SGHRS and CDR2 YFSETQ. The CDR3 totals 15 residues. CDR3 loop: CASSLGRAGANVLTF. The CDR3 DNA is TGCGCCAGCAGCTTGGGCCGGGCTGGGGCCAACGTCCTGACTTTC.

The V call is TRBV28, the J call TRBJ2-2; 9 bases are a match to TRBD1. CDR3 length: 15 residues. Germline-derived CDR1 and CDR2 are MDHEN and SYDVKM. Trimming cost V 6 bases and J 1 base; bases outside gene matches: 3. The CDR3 DNA is TGTGCCAGCAGGTCGGGACAGGGGAACACCGGGGAGCTGTTTTTT. Its protein is CASRSGQGNTGELFF.

The CDR3 region is CASSLRQGQTGANVLTF. The CDR3 coding sequence is TGTGCCAGCAGTTTAAGGCAGGGCCAAACTGGGGCCAACGTCCTGACTTTC. V and J are TRBV28 and TRBJ2-6; TRBD1 is a possible D gene (5 bases). The V end was cut by 2 bases, the J end by 2 bases, with 13 bases between. This CDR3 is 17 amino acids long. Germline values: CDR1 MDHEN, CDR2 SYDVKM.

J is TRBJ2-1 and V is TRBV10-3; 11 positions match TRBD2. Germline V CDR1 and CDR2: ENHRY, SYGVKD. V was clipped by 6 bases and J by 9 bases; unmatched bases: 4. This CDR3 spans 13 amino acids. The CDR3 coding sequence is TGTGCCATCAGCACTAGCGGGGGTCTTGAGCAGTTCTTC. Translated: CAISTSGGLEQFF.

This chain connects TRBV9 to TRBJ2-1, with D perhaps TRBD1 (6 bases). Germline V lookup: CDR1 SGDLS, CDR2 YYNGEE. Trimming cost V 4 bases and J 8 bases, with 16 bases left between them. The CDR3 runs to 14 residues. The CDR3: CASSPQGPGHEQFF. DNA for the CDR3: TGTGCCAGCAGCCCCCAGGGGCCCGGGCATGAGCAGTTCTTC.

This chain joins TRBV7-9 and TRBJ1-4; TRBD1 agrees at 10 bases. V trimming: 6 bases; J trimming: 7 bases; junction bases outside the gene matches: 5. The CDR3 is made up of 14 amino acids. Per the germline V gene, CDR1 is SEHNR and CDR2 is FQNEAQ (reference sequence). For the CDR3, the DNA is TGTGCCAGCAGACCGGGACAGGGGACTGAAAAACTGTTTTTT. Residues: CASRPGQGTEKLFF. Full variable domain (rest looked up from reference TRBV7-9 and TRBJ1-4): DTGVSQNPRHKITKRGQNVTFRCDPISEHNRLYWYRQTLGQGPEFLTYFQNEAQLEKSRLLSDRFSAERPKGSFSTLEIQRTEQGDSAMYLCASRPGQGTEKLFFGSGTQLSVL.

This chain connects TRBV5-5 to TRBJ2-5; D may be TRBD2 (7 bases). V lost 3 bases and J lost 6, with 15 bases in between. The CDR3 covers 14 residues. Germline lookup yields CDR1 SGHKS and CDR2 YYEKEE (reference sequence). CDR3 residues: CASSSEGGAKTQYF. DNA of the CDR3: TGTGCCAGCAGCTCCGAGGGGGGGGCGAAGACCCAGTACTTC. Based on the CDR3 plus reference TRBV5-5 and TRBJ2-5, the full variable domain is DAGVTQSPTHLIKTRGQQVTLRCSPISGHKSVSWYQQVLGQGPQFIFQYYEKEERGRGNFPDRFSARQFPNYSSELNVNALLLGDSALYLCASSSEGGAKTQYFGPGTRLLVL.

The chain carries TRBV7-8 and TRBJ2-3; the D gene is possibly TRBD2 (6 bases). Trimming removed 5 bases at V and 4 bases at J, with 16 bases between. There are 15 residues in the CDR3. Germline-derived CDR1 and CDR2 are SGHVS and FQNEAQ. In DNA form, the CDR3 reads TGTGCCAGCAGCCGGGACTCCCGGCGTGCAGATACGCAGTATTTT. Translated: CASSRDSRRADTQYF.

The rearrangement uses TRBV6-6 and TRBJ2-2, with TRBD1 matching 7 bases. V shed 5 bases, J shed 4 bases, and the junction held 10 bases outside the gene matches. The germline gives CDR1 MNHNY, CDR2 SVGAGI (reference sequence). The CDR3 covers 16 residues. CDR3 in amino acids: CASSRQTGAGTGELFF. Written as DNA, the CDR3 is TGTGCCAGCAGTCGACAAACAGGGGCAGGCACCGGGGAGCTGTTTTTT.

The chain joins TRBV25-1 to TRBJ2-7; perhaps TRBD2 as D (5 bases). Trimming cost V 0 bases and J 4 bases, with 10 bases left between them. CDR1 is MGHDK and CDR2 is SYGVNS in the germline V gene. The CDR3 contains 14 residues. This CDR3 reads CASSEYDGGYEQYF. DNA of the CDR3: TGTGCCAGCAGTGAATATGACGGAGGATACGAGCAGTACTTC.

The chain joins TRBV7-8 to TRBJ2-2; 7 positions match TRBD2. The CDR3 contains 14 residues. V was pared by 7 bases and J by 2 bases, with 4 bases of the junction left unmatched. CDR1 and CDR2 from the germline V gene are SGHVS and FQNEAQ. The CDR3 loop reads CASKRGENTGELFF. The CDR3 DNA sequence: TGTGCCAGCAAGCGGGGAGAAAACACCGGGGAGCTGTTTTTT.

This clone was detected once. The J gene is TRBJ1-3, the V gene TRBV4-1; no firm D call. Germline CDR1 reads MGHRA; CDR2 reads YSYEKL. The CDR3 extends over 13 amino acids. Trimming cost V 6 bases and J 0 bases, with 6 bases left between them. This CDR3 reads CASSSNSGNTIYF. CDR3 bases: TGCGCCAGCAGTTCAAACTCTGGAAACACCATATATTTT.

The chain recombines TRBV19 with TRBJ1-4; 7 bases are shared with TRBD1. V lost 7 bases to trimming and J lost 1 base; unmatched junction nucleotides: 3. The V gene's germline CDR1 is LNHDA and CDR2 SQIVND (reference sequence). The CDR3 runs to 14 residues. The CDR3, as DNA: TGTGCCAGTACCCAGGGGGTAACTAATGAAAAACTGTTTTTT. This gives the protein CASTQGVTNEKLFF.

The J gene is TRBJ2-7, the V gene TRBV11-2; TRBD2 matches at 7 bases. Unmatched junction bases numbered 7, after V lost 4 bases and J lost 4 bases. CDR1 SGHAT and CDR2 FQNNGV come from the germline V gene. The CDR3 covers 14 residues. The CDR3 loop reads CASSSLREKYEQYF. The CDR3 DNA is TGTGCCAGCAGCTCACTGCGGGAGAAGTACGAGCAGTACTTC.

This clone was observed a few times. This rearrangement joins TRBV30 to TRBJ2-7; D unresolved. Germline V gene data show CDR1 as GTSNPN and CDR2 as SVGIG (reference sequence). The CDR3 consists of 15 residues. Trimming stripped 3 bases from V and 0 bases from J, with 15 bases between. CDR3 bases: TGTGCCTGGAGCCGAACCCGCAGGCTCTCCTACGAGCAGTACTTC. Translating gives CAWSRTRRLSYEQYF.

The CDR3 nucleotides are TGTGCCAGCACCCTTTTTCCGAACACCGGGGAGCTGTTTTTT. It specifies CASTLFPNTGELFF. The chain couples TRBV7-9 to TRBJ2-2; D ambiguous. Germline V gene lookup returns CDR1 SEHNR and CDR2 FQNEAQ (reference sequence). Trimming removed 7 bases at V and 0 bases at J, with 9 bases between. This CDR3 comprises 14 residues. Combining the CDR3 with reference TRBV7-9 and TRBJ2-2 gives the whole variable domain DTGVSQNPRHKITKRGQNVTFRCDPISEHNRLYWYRQTLGQGPEFLTYFQNEAQLEKSRLLSDRFSAERPKGSFSTLEIQRTEQGDSAMYLCASTLFPNTGELFFGEGSRLTVL.

The V call is TRBV28, the J call TRBJ2-1, with 10 bases that match TRBD1. V dropped 4 bases and J dropped 11; count of bases not matched to a gene: 11. The CDR3 loop spans 15 amino acids. The V gene's germline CDR1 is MDHEN and CDR2 SYDVKM. The CDR3 DNA follows: TGTGCCAGCAGTTCCCGACAGGGGGCCGCCCCACAGCAGTTCTTC. It codes for CASSSRQGAAPQQFF.

The CDR3 DNA reads as TGTGCCACCAGCAGAGGTCCATCTGGAAACACCATATATTTT. Protein sequence: CATSRGPSGNTIYF. The rearrangement links TRBV15 to TRBJ1-3; D gene uncertain. Germline V gene lookup returns CDR1 LNHNV and CDR2 YYDKDF (reference sequence). The CDR3 consists of 14 residues. Trimming pared 1 base from V and 1 base from J, leaving 5 bases between.

V gene TRBV5-4 combines with J gene TRBJ2-1, with 10 positions matching TRBD2. J was trimmed by 7 bases and V by 0 bases; bases with no gene match: 4. Germline values: CDR1 SGHNT, CDR2 YYREEE (reference sequence). The CDR3 contains 15 residues. CDR3 amino acids: CASSLGLAGANEQFF. The CDR3 DNA follows: TGTGCCAGCAGCTTGGGGCTAGCGGGGGCGAATGAGCAGTTCTTC.